The rows below give T cell receptor beta chains drawn from one sample of a study of identical twins. In TCRdb, the 5' RACE reads were re-called with MiXCR into one record per CDR3 protein. This table holds fewer than 900,000 distinct CDR3 sequences, around 21% found once. The same specimen was also included in a second study, on T cells expressing NK-cell markers.

Sequences were obtained from PBMCs. The receptors shown here come from a woman under 30 in good health. The CDR3 runs from the conserved cysteine through the conserved F or W. Fields, in order: D gene, J gene, clone size, V gene, CDR3 protein, CDR3 DNA. A D gene is named only where the DNA matches it firmly. A row's size may be missing; if present it is once, few, many or a size class.

TRBD2	TRBJ2-7	few	TRBV3-1	CASSQAGGQDEQYF	TGTGCCAGCAGCCAAGCGGGGGGGCAGGACGAGCAGTACTTC
TRBD2	TRBJ2-1	few	TRBV6-1	CASALSGSVYNEQFF	TGTGCCAGCGCCCTCAGCGGGAGTGTCTACAATGAGCAGTTCTTC
-	TRBJ2-2	-	TRBV6-2/TRBV6-3	CASSPIWRTGELFF	TGTGCCAGCAGCCCCATCTGGCGCACCGGGGAGCTGTTTTTT
-	TRBJ2-7	-	TRBV5-6	CASSLEWNEQYF	TGTGCCAGCAGCCTCGAATGGAACGAGCAGTACTTC
-	TRBJ1-5	-	TRBV3-1	CASSHYVSDQPQHF	TGTGCCAGCAGCCATTATGTCAGTGATCAGCCCCAGCATTTT
-	TRBJ2-3	few	TRBV10-3	CAISESAGSEDTQYF	TGTGCCATCAGTGAGTCGGCAGGGTCTGAGGATACGCAGTATTTT
-	TRBJ1-2	-	TRBV7-3	CASSLTPGGSGYTF	TGTGCCAGCAGCCTTACGCCGGGGGGCTCGGGCTACACCTTC
TRBD2	TRBJ2-1	few	TRBV9	CASSVRAGVGNEQFF	TGTGCCAGCAGCGTAAGAGCGGGAGTGGGGAATGAGCAGTTCTTC
-	TRBJ2-1	few	TRBV24-1	CATSDTRGEQFF	TGTGCCACCAGTGACACCCGTGGGGAGCAGTTCTTC
TRBD2	TRBJ2-5	-	TRBV20-1	CSAVSAQGLAGQETQYF	TGCAGTGCCGTCTCGGCCCAGGGACTAGCGGGACAAGAGACCCAGTACTTC
-	TRBJ2-7	few	TRBV5-1	CASTKRDSGYEQYF	TGCGCCAGCACCAAACGGGACTCAGGCTACGAGCAGTACTTC
TRBD2	TRBJ2-2	-	TRBV20-1	CSARRPSGRTGELFF	TGCAGTGCTAGAAGGCCTAGCGGGCGCACCGGGGAGCTGTTTTTT
-	TRBJ2-6	few	TRBV18	CASSPYPGGFSGANVLTF	TGTGCCAGCTCACCGTACCCCGGGGGATTCTCTGGGGCCAACGTCCTGACTTTC
-	TRBJ1-1	few	TRBV9	CASSVSHDPTNQAFF	TGTGCCAGCAGCGTCTCCCATGATCCTACTAACCAAGCTTTCTTT
-	TRBJ2-3	-	TRBV20-1	CKPAPVDTQYF	TGCAAACCCGCCCCCGTGGATACGCAGTATTTT
TRBD1	TRBJ1-1	many	TRBV5-1	CASSYAGGADTEAFF	TGCGCCAGCAGCTACGCAGGGGGCGCGGACACTGAAGCTTTCTTT
TRBD2	TRBJ2-1	-	TRBV20-1	CSATLAGGDATGFF	TGCAGTGCTACTCTAGCGGGAGGGGACGCCACCGGGTTCTTC
-	TRBJ2-3	-	TRBV5-1	CASSLEAPGADTQYF	TGCGCCAGCAGCTTGGAGGCCCCCGGGGCAGATACGCAGTATTTT
-	TRBJ2-3	few	TRBV4-3	CASSPVHGVSDTQYF	TGCGCCAGCAGCCCCGTTCACGGGGTCTCAGATACGCAGTATTTT
-	TRBJ2-2	-	TRBV7-9	CASSPKVGGGELFF	TGTGCCAGCAGCCCCAAAGTGGGAGGAGGGGAGCTGTTTTTT
-	TRBJ1-1	few	TRBV5-1	CASSFQVGDTEAFF	TGCGCCAGCAGCTTTCAGGTCGGGGACACTGAAGCTTTCTTT
-	TRBJ2-5	-	TRBV20-1	CSASDRYQETQYF	TGCAGTGCTTCGGACAGATACCAAGAGACCCAGTACTTC
TRBD2	TRBJ2-3	-	TRBV5-1	CASSHLPTSGRADTQYF	TGCGCCAGCAGCCATCTCCCGACTAGCGGGAGGGCAGATACGCAGTATTTT
-	TRBJ2-1	few	TRBV9	CASSTRGNEQFF	TGTGCCAGCAGCACTCGAGGGAATGAGCAGTTCTTC
-	TRBJ2-6	-	TRBV5-1	CASSLEGLSSGANVLTF	TGCGCCAGCAGCTTGGAAGGACTCAGCTCTGGGGCCAACGTCCTGACTTTC
TRBD1	TRBJ2-3	-	TRBV12-3/TRBV12-4	CASRRDRGASDTQYF	TGTGCCAGCAGGCGTGACAGGGGTGCCTCAGATACGCAGTATTTT
-	TRBJ2-2	few	TRBV5-1	CASSRDLETGELFF	TGCGCCAGCAGCAGGGACCTAGAGACCGGGGAGCTGTTTTTT
-	TRBJ2-7	many	TRBV20-1	CSAISLYEQYF	TGCAGTGCCATATCCCTCTACGAGCAGTACTTC
-	TRBJ2-7	few	TRBV10-3	CAISESGGLKGEQYF	TGTGCCATCAGTGAGTCGGGGGGCCTTAAGGGCGAGCAGTACTTC
-	TRBJ1-5	-	TRBV29-1	CSVMTYSNQPQHF	TGCAGCGTGATGACCTATAGCAATCAGCCCCAGCATTTT
-	TRBJ1-5	once	TRBV5-1	CASPKAMGQPQHF	TGCGCCAGCCCCAAGGCCATGGGTCAGCCCCAGCATTTT
TRBD1	TRBJ1-1	many	TRBV20-1	CSARQGVTEAFF	TGCAGTGCTAGACAGGGGGTTACTGAAGCTTTCTTT
-	TRBJ2-1	few	TRBV5-1	CASSLAPSGFSYNEQFF	TGCGCCAGCAGCTTGGCTCCCAGCGGATTCTCCTACAATGAGCAGTTCTTC
-	TRBJ2-6	many	TRBV6-1	CASSGSLLSSGANVLTF	TGTGCCAGCAGTGGTTCGTTATTGAGCTCTGGGGCCAACGTCCTGACTTTC
-	TRBJ2-1	-	TRBV9	CASSVGQEGNNEQFF	TGTGCCAGCAGCGTGGGGCAGGAGGGTAATAATGAGCAGTTCTTC
TRBD1	TRBJ1-1	-	TRBV7-6	CASSPRTGVTEAFF	TGTGCCAGCAGCCCCCGGACAGGGGTCACTGAAGCTTTCTTT
-	TRBJ2-4	-	TRBV18	CASSPILRGLGKNIQYF	TGTGCCAGCTCACCAATCCTCAGGGGTCTTGGCAAAAACATTCAGTACTTC
-	TRBJ2-5	-	TRBV20-1	CSARKAWGARETQYF	TGCAGTGCTAGGAAGGCTTGGGGGGCTCGCGAGACCCAGTACTTC
TRBD2	TRBJ2-5	-	TRBV3-1	CASSQVGGGYQLAGGDQETQYF	TGTGCCAGCAGCCAAGTTGGGGGGGGCTATCAATTAGCGGGAGGGGATCAAGAGACCCAGTACTTC
-	TRBJ2-1	few	TRBV4-3	CASSQTSSYNEQFF	TGCGCCAGCAGCCAAACGAGCTCCTACAATGAGCAGTTCTTC
-	TRBJ2-3	-	TRBV3-1	CASSPGVGLTDTQYF	TGTGCCAGCAGCCCCGGGGTCGGGTTGACAGATACGCAGTATTTT
TRBD2	TRBJ2-7	few	TRBV20-1	CSATVAGDYEQYF	TGCAGTGCTACCGTAGCGGGAGATTACGAGCAGTACTTC
-	TRBJ2-7	-	TRBV5-1	CASSLTGRAITYEQYF	TGCGCCAGCAGTCTAACGGGACGGGCGATTACCTACGAGCAGTACTTC
-	TRBJ2-2	-	TRBV20-1	CSATERQAGELFF	TGCAGTGCCACGGAGCGGCAAGCCGGGGAGCTGTTTTTT
TRBD2	TRBJ2-7	-	TRBV12-3/TRBV12-4	CASSGGGYGDKPYEQYF	TGTGCCAGCAGTGGGGGGGGATATGGGGATAAACCCTACGAGCAGTACTTC
TRBD2	TRBJ2-1	-	TRBV11-2	CASSLSSGSSYNEQFF	TGTGCCAGCAGCTTATCTAGCGGGAGCTCCTACAATGAGCAGTTCTTC
-	TRBJ2-3	-	TRBV4-3	CASSHGRGELTDTQYF	TGCGCCAGCAGCCACGGGAGAGGGGAACTCACAGATACGCAGTATTTT
TRBD2	TRBJ2-5	-	TRBV7-8	CASSSPGLAGAETQYF	TGTGCCAGCAGCTCCCCTGGGCTAGCGGGGGCAGAGACCCAGTACTTC
-	TRBJ1-5	few	TRBV7-2	CASSFRGRQPQHF	TGTGCCAGCAGCTTCAGGGGAAGGCAGCCCCAGCATTTT
-	TRBJ2-3	-	TRBV5-1	CASTGQSGLSTDTQYF	TGCGCCAGCACAGGACAATCAGGGCTATCCACAGATACGCAGTATTTT
-	TRBJ2-7	many	TRBV12-3/TRBV12-4	CASSIGRGEQYF	TGTGCCAGCAGTATAGGCAGGGGCGAGCAGTACTTC
-	TRBJ1-5	-	TRBV10-3	CAISDPRGGGQPQHF	TGTGCCATCAGTGACCCCCGGGGGGGAGGTCAGCCCCAGCATTTT
TRBD1	TRBJ1-1	few	TRBV5-1	CASSLGTVPMNTEAFF	TGCGCCAGCAGCTTAGGGACAGTACCAATGAACACTGAAGCTTTCTTT
-	TRBJ2-5	few	TRBV27	CASSSNLQGETQYF	TGTGCCAGCAGTTCGAACTTACAGGGTGAGACCCAGTACTTC
TRBD2	TRBJ2-7	many	TRBV20-1	CSAWTSGTSYEQYF	TGCAGTGCTTGGACTAGCGGCACCTCCTACGAGCAGTACTTC